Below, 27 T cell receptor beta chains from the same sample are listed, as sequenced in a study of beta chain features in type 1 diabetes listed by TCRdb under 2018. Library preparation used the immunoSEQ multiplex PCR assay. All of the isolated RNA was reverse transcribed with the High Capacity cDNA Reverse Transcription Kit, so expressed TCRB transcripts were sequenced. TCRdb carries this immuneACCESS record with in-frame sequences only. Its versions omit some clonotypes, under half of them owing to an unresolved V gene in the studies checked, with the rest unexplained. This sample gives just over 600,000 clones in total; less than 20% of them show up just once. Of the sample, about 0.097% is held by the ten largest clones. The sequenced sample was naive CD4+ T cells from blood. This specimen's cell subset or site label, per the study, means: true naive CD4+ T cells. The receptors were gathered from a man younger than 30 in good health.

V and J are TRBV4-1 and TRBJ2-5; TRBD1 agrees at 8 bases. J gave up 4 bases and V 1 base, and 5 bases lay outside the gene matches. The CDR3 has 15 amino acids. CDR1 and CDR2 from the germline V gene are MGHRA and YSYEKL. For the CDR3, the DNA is TGCGCCAGCAGCCAAGGGCCGGGACAGGTAGAGACCCAGTACTTC. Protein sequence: CASSQGPGQVETQYF.

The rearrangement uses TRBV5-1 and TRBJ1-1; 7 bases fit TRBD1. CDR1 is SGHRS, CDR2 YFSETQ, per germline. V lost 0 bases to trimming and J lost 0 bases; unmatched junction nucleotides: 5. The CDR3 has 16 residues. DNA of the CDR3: TGCGCCAGCAGCTTGGGGACAGGTCGCATGAACACTGAAGCTTTCTTT. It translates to CASSLGTGRMNTEAFF.

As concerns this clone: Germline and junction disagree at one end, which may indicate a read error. CDR3 bases: TGCAGTGTCACGCCAGGTCTGCGGTTC. Amino acids: CSVTPGLRF. The chain is built from TRBV20-1 and TRBJ2-7; D call uncertain. The germline gives CDR1 DFQATT, CDR2 SNEGSKA (reference sequence). The CDR3 contains 9 residues.

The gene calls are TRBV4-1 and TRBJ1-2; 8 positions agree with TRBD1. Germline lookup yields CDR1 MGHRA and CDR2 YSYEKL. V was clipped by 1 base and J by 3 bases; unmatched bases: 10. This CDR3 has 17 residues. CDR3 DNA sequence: TGCGCCAGCAGCCAAGGGGGACAGGAACGACTCTACTATGGCTACACCTTC. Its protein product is CASSQGGQERLYYGYTF.

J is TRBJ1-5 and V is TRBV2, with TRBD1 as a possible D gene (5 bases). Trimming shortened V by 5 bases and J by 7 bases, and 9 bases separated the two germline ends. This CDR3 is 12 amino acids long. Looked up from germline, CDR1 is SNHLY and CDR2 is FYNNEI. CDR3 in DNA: TGTGCCAGCAGTCCAGGGTTCCAGCCCCAGCATTTT. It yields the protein CASSPGFQPQHF.

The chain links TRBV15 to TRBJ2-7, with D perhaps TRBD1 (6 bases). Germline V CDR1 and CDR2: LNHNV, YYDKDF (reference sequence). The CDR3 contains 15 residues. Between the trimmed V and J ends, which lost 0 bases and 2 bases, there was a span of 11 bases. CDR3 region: CATSRDINRAYEQYF. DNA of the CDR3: TGTGCCACCAGCAGAGATATTAACAGGGCCTACGAGCAGTACTTC.

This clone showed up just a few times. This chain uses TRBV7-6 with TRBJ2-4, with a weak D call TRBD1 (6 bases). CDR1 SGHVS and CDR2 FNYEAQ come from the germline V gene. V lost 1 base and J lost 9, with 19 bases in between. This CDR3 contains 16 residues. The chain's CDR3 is CASSLESSSGAAIQYF. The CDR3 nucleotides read TGTGCCAGCAGCTTAGAATCGAGTTCAGGGGCAGCCATTCAGTACTTC.

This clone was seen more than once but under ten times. The CDR3: CSDLRLKDYEQYF. CDR3 bases: TGCAGCGATCTACGGCTTAAGGACTACGAGCAGTACTTC. The chain links TRBV29-1 to TRBJ2-7; no clear D. CDR3 length: 13 residues. Trimming removed 7 bases from V and 3 bases from J, with 16 bases in between. CDR1 SQVTM and CDR2 ANQGSEA come from the germline V gene.

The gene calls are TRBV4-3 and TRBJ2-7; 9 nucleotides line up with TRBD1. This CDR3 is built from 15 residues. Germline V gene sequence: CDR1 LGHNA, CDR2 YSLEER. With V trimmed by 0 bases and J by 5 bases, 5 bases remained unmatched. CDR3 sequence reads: CASSQEQGAYHEQYF. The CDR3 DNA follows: TGCGCCAGCAGCCAAGAACAGGGGGCGTATCACGAGCAGTACTTC.

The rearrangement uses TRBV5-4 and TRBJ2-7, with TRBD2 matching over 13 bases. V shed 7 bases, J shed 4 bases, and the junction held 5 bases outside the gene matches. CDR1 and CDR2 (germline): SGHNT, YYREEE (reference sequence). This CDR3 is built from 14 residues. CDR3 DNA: TGTGCCAGCGGCCTACTAGCGGGAGGGTACGAGCAGTACTTC. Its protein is CASGLLAGGYEQYF.

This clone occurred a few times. CDR3 protein: CASTIRGSGGRETQYF. For the CDR3, the DNA is TGTGCCAGCACGATCCGAGGTAGCGGGGGACGTGAGACCCAGTACTTC. The rearrangement joins TRBV28 to TRBJ2-5; 9 nucleotides agree with TRBD2. The germline V gene encodes CDR1 MDHEN and CDR2 SYDVKM. Trimming cost V 7 bases and J 5 bases; bases outside gene matches: 14. The CDR3 spans 16 residues.

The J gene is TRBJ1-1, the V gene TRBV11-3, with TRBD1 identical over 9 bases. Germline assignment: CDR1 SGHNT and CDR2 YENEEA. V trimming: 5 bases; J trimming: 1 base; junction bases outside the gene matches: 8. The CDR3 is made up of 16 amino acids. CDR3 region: CASSQGTGNGNTEAFF. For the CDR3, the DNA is TGTGCCAGCAGCCAGGGGACAGGGAACGGGAACACTGAAGCTTTCTTT.

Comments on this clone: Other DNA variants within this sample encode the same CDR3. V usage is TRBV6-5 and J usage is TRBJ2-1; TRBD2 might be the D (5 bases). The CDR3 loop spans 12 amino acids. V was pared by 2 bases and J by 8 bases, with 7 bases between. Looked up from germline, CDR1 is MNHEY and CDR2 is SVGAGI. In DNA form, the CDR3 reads TGTGCCAGCAGTTACAGCGGCCATGAGCAGTTCTTC. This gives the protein CASSYSGHEQFF.

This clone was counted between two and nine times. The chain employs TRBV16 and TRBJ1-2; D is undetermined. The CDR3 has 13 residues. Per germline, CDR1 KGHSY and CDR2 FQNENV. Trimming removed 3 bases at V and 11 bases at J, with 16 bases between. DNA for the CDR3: TGTGCCAGCAGCCAGGGATCCGCGGGTCGATACACCTTC. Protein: CASSQGSAGRYTF.

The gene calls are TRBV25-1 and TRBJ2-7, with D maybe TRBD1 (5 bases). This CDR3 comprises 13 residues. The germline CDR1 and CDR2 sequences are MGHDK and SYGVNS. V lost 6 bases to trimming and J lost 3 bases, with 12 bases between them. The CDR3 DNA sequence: TGTGCCAGCAGGGCCGTGGACAACTACGAGCAGTACTTC. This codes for CASRAVDNYEQYF.

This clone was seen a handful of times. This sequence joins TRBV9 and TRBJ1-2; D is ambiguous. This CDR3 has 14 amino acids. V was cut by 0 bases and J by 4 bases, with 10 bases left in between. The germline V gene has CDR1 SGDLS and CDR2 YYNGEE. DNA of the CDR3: TGTGCCAGCAGCGTAGCGGAAGGAGGCTATGGCTACACCTTC. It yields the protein CASSVAEGGYGYTF.

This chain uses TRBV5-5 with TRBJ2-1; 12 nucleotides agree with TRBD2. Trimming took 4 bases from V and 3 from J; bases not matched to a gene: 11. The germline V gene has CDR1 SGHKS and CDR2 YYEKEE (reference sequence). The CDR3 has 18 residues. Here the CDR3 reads CASSHRGLAGTFYNEQFF. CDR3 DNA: TGTGCCAGCAGCCATCGTGGACTAGCGGGAACCTTCTACAATGAGCAGTTCTTC.

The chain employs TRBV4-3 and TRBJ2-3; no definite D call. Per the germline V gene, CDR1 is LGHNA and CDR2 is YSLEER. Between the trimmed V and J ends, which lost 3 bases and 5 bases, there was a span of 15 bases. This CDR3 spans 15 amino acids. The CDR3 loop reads CASSHQYGLKDTQYF. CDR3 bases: TGCGCCAGCAGCCACCAATATGGGTTGAAAGATACGCAGTATTTT.

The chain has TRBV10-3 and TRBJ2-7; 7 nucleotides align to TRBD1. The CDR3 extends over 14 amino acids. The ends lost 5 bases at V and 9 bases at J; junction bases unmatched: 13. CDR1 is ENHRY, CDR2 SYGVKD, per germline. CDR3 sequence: CAISWTGSTSRQYF. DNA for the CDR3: TGTGCCATCAGTTGGACAGGTTCTACGAGCAGGCAGTACTTC.

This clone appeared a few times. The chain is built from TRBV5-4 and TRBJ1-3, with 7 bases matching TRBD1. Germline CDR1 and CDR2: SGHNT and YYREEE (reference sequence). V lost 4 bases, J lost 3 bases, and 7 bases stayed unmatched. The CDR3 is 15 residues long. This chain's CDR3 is CASSARQGGGNTIYF. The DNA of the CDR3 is TGTGCCAGCAGCGCCCGCCAGGGGGGTGGAAACACCATATATTTT.

CDR3: CSVGLSQTGYEQYF. DNA of the CDR3: TGCAGCGTTGGACTCAGCCAAACAGGGTACGAGCAGTACTTC. The rearrangement links TRBV29-1 to TRBJ2-7; possibly TRBD1 for D (6 bases). The CDR3 length is 14 residues. Germline V CDR1 and CDR2: SQVTM, ANQGSEA. Trimming pared 4 bases from V and 4 bases from J, leaving 17 bases between.

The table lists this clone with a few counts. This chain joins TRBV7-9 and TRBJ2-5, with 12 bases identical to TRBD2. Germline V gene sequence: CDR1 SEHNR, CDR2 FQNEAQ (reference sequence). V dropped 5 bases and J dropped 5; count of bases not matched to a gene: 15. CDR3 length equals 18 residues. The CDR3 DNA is TGTGCCAGCAGCCACCGGCGGGGACTAGCGGGCCTCGGGGAGACCCAGTACTTC. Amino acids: CASSHRRGLAGLGETQYF. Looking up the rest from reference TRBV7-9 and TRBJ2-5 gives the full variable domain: DTGVSQNPRHKITKRGQNVTFRCDPISEHNRLYWYRQTLGQGPEFLTYFQNEAQLEKSRLLSDRFSAERPKGSFSTLEIQRTEQGDSAMYLCASSHRRGLAGLGETQYFGPGTRLLVL.

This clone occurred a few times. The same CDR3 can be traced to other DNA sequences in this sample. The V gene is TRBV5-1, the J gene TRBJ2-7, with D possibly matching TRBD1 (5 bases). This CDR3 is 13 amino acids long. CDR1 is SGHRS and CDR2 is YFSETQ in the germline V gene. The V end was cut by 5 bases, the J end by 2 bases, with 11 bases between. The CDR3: CASSLTGPYEQYF. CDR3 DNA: TGCGCCAGCAGTCTTACAGGACCCTACGAGCAGTACTTC.

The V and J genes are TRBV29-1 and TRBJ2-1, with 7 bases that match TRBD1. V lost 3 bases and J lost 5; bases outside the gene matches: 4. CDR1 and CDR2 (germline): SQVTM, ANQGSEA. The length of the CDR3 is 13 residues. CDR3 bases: TGCAGCGTTGAGGGCCAGGGGGACAATGAGCAGTTCTTC. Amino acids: CSVEGQGDNEQFF.

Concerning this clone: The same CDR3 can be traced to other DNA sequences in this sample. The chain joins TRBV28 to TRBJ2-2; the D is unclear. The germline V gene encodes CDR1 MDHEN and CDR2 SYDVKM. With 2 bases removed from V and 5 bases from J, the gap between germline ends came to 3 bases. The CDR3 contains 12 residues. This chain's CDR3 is CASSLSTGELFF. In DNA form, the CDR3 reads TGTGCCAGCAGTTTAAGTACCGGGGAGCTGTTTTTT.

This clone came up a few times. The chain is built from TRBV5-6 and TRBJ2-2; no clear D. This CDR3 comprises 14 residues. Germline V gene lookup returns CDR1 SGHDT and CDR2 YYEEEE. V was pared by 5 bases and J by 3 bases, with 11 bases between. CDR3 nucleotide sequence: TGTGCCAGCAGAATAACAGATTACACCGGGGAGCTGTTTTTT. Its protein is CASRITDYTGELFF.

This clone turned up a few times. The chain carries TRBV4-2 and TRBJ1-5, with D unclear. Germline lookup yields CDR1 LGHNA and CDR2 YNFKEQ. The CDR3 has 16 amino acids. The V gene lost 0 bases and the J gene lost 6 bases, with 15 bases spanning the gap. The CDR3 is CASSQDHPPRGQPQHF. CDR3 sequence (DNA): TGTGCCAGCAGCCAAGATCACCCGCCTCGGGGTCAGCCCCAGCATTTT.